This T cell receptor (beta chain) was sequenced during a study of T-cell reconstitution after alpha-beta-depleted transplantation in children. A library of TCRbeta sequences, prepared with unique molecular identifiers, was generated. TCRdb recomputed calls from the PCR reads with MiXCR, one row per CDR3 protein. The sample includes 200,000 to 250,000 distinct CDR3 sequences, under 9.5% seen only once; the top ten take just under 6.5%. The CDR3 consists of 15 residues. The V gene's germline CDR1 is SGHRS and CDR2 YFSETQ. V was cut by 4 bases and J by 4 bases, with 17 bases left in between. This clonotype has at least ten counts. Its antigen is unknown. Findings of the study overall: The high TCRbeta diversity at day 60 in some patients came from surviving recipient T cells and thymic progenitors.

The origin of this receptor is a male patient between 10 and 17 years old who had a stem cell transplant for acute lymphoblastic leukemia, so the T cells may come from the graft donor. V gene TRBV5-1 combines with J gene TRBJ1-2, with D uncertain. This material consisted of PBMCs, mostly from graft donor cells, taken 180 days after TCRalphabeta/CD19-depleted stem cell transplant. The CDR3, as DNA: TGCGCCAGCAGCCCAATTACCGGGATAATCTATGGCTACACCTTC. It encodes CASSPITGIIYGYTF.